This T cell receptor beta chain was profiled in a study of cytomegalovirus exposure and HLA in healthy donors. Study conclusions and caveats: Per published accounts, TCR beta sequences correctly predicted the HLA-A and HLA-B alleles of most subjects. Researchers reported that a few CMV-associated chains were confirmed in vitro as CMV antigen-specific.

Notes on this clone: Its antigen is not identified.

PCR amplification relied on 60 Vbeta primers (plus 13 Jbeta primers). The assay was immunoSEQ multiplex PCR, and TCRdb's table has in-frame clones only and misses some. The sample holds just under 95,000 clones, approximately 84% seen once. The sequence derives from a girl under 10 years old in good health and CMV-seropositive. Sequencing was done on a sample of PBMCs.

The CDR3 sequence: CASSQDTAYEQYF. The CDR3 DNA is TGCGCCAGCAGCCAAGACACAGCCTACGAGCAGTACTTC. This rearrangement joins TRBV4-3 to TRBJ2-7; D is unclear. V was trimmed by 0 bases and J by 2 bases, leaving 5 bases between them. Germline V lookup: CDR1 LGHNA, CDR2 YSLEER. This CDR3 spans 13 amino acids.